One and the same sample provided the 7 T cell receptor beta chains below, sequenced in a study of control samples from healthy donors and cancer patients. Here immunoSEQ multiplex PCR was the method, and the copy in TCRdb shows in-frame clones only, minus some. The sample yields some 79,000 clones, 93% seen once. Sequenced material: PBMCs. The receptors were sampled from a woman in her thirties or forties with lung cancer.

The V gene is TRBV12-3 or TRBV12-4, the J gene TRBJ1-1; D unresolved. V lost 2 bases and J 7 bases, leaving 11 bases between the germline ends. The CDR3 spans 13 residues. In DNA form, the CDR3 reads TGTGCCAGCAGTTTACCGGGCAGCCTTGAAGCTTTCTTT. Translating gives CASSLPGSLEAFF.

The rearrangement links TRBV6-5 to TRBJ1-2; weak D call: TRBD1 (6 bases). This CDR3 spans 13 amino acids. CDR1 is MNHEY, CDR2 SVGAGI, per germline. The germline V and J ends were trimmed by 7 bases and 5 bases, with 14 bases remaining between them. The CDR3 nucleotides are TGTGCCAGCACCGAGGGACAAGCATATGGCTACACCTTC. Amino acid sequence: CASTEGQAYGYTF.

This chain links TRBV25-1 with TRBJ1-1; D gene unclear. The germline gives CDR1 MGHDK, CDR2 SYGVNS. This CDR3 comprises 13 residues. The V end lost 8 bases, the J end lost 1 base, and 11 bases lay between the germline ends. In DNA form, the CDR3 reads TGTGCCAGCCATGGACTCTCGAACACTGAAGCTTTCTTT. It yields the protein CASHGLSNTEAFF.

The chain is built from TRBV9 and TRBJ2-1; the D is unclear. The CDR3 extends over 18 amino acids. Trimming left V 5 bases short and J 0 bases short, with 21 bases between. Per the germline V gene, CDR1 is SGDLS and CDR2 is YYNGEE. The CDR3 nucleotides are TGTGCCAGCAGTATACGGGTTGGGATCGGAAGCTCCTACAATGAGCAGTTCTTC. It specifies CASSIRVGIGSSYNEQFF.

The V call is TRBV4-2, the J call TRBJ2-1; tentative D call: TRBD1 (7 bases). V dropped 4 bases and J dropped 1 base, with 17 bases sitting between them. Germline loops: CDR1 LGHNA, CDR2 YNFKEQ. This CDR3 has 17 residues. The CDR3 DNA reads as TGTGCCAGCAGCCCAGGCCTTCAGGGGGGTTCCTACAATGAGCAGTTCTTC. Translation: CASSPGLQGGSYNEQFF.

The chain is built from TRBV7-8 and TRBJ1-6; D is unresolved. V gave up 1 base and J gave up 13 bases, with 11 bases separating them. The CDR3 runs to 13 residues. Germline-derived CDR1 and CDR2 are SGHVS and FQNEAQ. Here the CDR3 DNA reads TGTGCCAGCAGCTTAGATTCAAGAATGCCCCTCCACTTT. Protein product: CASSLDSRMPLHF.

The J gene is TRBJ1-5, the V gene TRBV6-1; D call uncertain. Germline CDR1 and CDR2: MNHNS and SASEGT. Trimming pared 3 bases from V and 4 bases from J, leaving 7 bases between. This CDR3 spans 13 amino acids. The CDR3 region is CASSEISNQPQHF. The CDR3 DNA sequence: TGTGCCAGCAGTGAGATAAGTAATCAGCCCCAGCATTTT.